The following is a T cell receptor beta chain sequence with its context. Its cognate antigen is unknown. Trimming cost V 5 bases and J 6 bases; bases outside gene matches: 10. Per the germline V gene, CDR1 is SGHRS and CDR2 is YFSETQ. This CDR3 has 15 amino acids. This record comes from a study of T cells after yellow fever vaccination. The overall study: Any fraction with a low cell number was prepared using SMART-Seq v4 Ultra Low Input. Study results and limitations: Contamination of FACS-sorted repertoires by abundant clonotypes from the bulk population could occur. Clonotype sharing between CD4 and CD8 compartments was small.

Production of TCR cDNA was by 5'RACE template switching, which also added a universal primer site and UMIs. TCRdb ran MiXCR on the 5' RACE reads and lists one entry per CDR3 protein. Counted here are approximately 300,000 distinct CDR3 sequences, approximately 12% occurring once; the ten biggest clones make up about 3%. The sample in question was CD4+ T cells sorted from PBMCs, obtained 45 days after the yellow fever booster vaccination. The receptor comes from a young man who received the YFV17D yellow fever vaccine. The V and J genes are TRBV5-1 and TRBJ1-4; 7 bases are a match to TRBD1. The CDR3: CASSRATGIYEKLFF. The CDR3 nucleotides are TGCGCCAGCAGTCGGGCGACAGGGATATATGAAAAACTGTTTTTT.